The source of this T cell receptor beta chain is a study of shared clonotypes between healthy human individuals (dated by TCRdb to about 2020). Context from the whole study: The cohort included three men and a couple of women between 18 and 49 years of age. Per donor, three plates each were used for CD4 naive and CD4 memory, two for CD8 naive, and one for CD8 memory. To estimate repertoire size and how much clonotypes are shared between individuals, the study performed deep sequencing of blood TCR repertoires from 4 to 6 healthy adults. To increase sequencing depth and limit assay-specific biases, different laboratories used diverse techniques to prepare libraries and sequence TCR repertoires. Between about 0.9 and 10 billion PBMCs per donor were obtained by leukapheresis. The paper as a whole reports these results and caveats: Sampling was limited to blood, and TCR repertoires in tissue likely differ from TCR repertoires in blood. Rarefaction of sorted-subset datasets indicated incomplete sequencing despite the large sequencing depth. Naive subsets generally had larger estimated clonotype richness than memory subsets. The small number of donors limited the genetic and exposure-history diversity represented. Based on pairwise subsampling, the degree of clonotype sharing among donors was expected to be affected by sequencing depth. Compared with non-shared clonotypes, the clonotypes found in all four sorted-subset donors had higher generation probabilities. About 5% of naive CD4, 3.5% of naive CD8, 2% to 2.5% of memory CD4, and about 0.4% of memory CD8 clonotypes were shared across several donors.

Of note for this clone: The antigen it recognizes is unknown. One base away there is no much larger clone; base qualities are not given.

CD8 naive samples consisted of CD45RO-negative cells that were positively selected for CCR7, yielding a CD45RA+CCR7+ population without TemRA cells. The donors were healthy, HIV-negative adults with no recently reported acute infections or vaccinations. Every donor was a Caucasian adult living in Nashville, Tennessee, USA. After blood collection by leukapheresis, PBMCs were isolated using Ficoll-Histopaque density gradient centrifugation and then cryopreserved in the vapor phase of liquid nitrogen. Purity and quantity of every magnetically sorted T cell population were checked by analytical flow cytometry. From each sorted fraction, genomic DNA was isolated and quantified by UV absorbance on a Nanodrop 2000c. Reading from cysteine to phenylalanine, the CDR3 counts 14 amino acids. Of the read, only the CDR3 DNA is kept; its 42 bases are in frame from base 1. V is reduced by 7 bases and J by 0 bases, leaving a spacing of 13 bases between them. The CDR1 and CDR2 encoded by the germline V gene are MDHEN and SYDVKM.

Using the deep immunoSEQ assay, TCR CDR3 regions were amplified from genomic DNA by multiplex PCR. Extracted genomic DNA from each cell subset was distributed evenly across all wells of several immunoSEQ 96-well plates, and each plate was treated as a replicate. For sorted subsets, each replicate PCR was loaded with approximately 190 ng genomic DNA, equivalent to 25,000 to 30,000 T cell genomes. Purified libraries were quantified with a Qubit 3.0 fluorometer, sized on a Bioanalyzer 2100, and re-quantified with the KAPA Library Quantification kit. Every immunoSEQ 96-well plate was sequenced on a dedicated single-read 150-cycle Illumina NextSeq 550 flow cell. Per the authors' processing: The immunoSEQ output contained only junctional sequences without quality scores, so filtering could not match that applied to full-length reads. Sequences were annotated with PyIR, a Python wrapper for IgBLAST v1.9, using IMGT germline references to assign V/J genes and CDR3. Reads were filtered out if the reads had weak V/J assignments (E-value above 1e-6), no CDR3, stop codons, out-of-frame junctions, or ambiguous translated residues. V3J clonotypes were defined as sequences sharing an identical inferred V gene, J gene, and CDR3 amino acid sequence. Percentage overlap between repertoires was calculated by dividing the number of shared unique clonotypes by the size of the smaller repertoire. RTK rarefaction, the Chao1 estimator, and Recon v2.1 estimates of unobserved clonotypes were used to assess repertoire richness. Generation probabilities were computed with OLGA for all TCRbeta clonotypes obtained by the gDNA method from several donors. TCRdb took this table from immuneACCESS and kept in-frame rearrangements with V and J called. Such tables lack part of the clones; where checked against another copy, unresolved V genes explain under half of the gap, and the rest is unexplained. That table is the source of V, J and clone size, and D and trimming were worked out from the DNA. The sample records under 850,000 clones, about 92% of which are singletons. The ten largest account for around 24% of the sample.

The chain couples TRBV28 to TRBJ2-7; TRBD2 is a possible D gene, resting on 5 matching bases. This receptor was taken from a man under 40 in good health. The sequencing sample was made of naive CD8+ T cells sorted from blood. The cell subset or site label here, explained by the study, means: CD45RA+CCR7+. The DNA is TGTGCCAGCACCTCGGCGCGGGTCTCCTACGAGCAGTACTTC. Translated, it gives CASTSARVSYEQYF.